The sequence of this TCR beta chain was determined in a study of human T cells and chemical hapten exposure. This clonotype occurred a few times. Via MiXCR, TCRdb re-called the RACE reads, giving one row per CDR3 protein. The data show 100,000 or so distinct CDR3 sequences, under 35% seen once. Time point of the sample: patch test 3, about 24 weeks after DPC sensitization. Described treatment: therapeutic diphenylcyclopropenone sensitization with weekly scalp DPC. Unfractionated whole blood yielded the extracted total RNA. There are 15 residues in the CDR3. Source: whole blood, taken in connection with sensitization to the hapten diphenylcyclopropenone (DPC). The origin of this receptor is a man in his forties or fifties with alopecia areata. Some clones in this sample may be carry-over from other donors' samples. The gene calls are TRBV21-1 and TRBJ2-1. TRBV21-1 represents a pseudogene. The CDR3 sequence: CASGRILNVYNEQFF. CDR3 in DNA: TGTGCCAGCGGTAGGATACTAAACGTTTACAATGAGCAGTTCTTC.